This T cell receptor (beta chain) was identified in a study of shared clonotypes between healthy human individuals. Overall study findings and caveats: The low donor count limited represented genetic and exposure-history diversity. Generation of non-shared clonotypes was less probable than generation of clonotypes shared by all four donors.

As regards this clone: Its cognate antigen is unknown.

Each PCR replicate from the sorted subsets contained about 180 ng DNA, which is 30,000 or so T cell genomes. Clones were read by immunoSEQ multiplex PCR, and TCRdb kept only the in-frame ones, dropping some. The sample holds fewer than 1.6 million clones, around 98.5% seen once. Input material: naive CD4+ T cells sorted from blood. Subset defined: CD45RA+ positively selected. The clonotype comes from a man younger than 45 in good health.

The CDR3 sequence: CASTPIAGVSYEQYF. In nucleotides, the CDR3 is TGTGCCAGCACACCCATAGCGGGGGTCTCCTACGAGCAGTACTTC. V usage is TRBV6-1 and J usage is TRBJ2-7, with 9 bases matching TRBD2. Germline trimming cut 7 bases from V and 0 bases from J; bases unmatched to any gene: 7. Germline V lookup: CDR1 MNHNS, CDR2 SASEGT. This CDR3 has 15 residues.